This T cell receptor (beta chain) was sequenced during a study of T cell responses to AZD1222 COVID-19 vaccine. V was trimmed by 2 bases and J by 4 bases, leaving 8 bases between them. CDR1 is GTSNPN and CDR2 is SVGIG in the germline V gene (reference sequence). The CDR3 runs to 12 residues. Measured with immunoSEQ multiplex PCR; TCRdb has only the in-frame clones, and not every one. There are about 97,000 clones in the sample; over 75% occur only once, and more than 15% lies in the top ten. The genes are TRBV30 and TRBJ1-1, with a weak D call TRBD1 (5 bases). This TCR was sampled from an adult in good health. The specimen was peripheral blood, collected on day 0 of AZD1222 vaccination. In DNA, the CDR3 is TGTGCCTGGAGTCGGGGGACCACTGAAGCTTTCTTT. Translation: CAWSRGTTEAFF.